The sequence of this T cell receptor (beta chain) was determined in a study of blood T cell repertoires in COVID-19. The overall study: Spain, Italy and the United States supplied samples that represented acute and convalescent COVID-19.

A case of COVID-19 had been met by exposed participants within 2 weeks before study entry. This clone appeared a few times. Original handling: Cell counts per sample came from amplifying reference gene primers. Generated by immunoSEQ multiplex PCR, the TCRdb table keeps only in-frame clones and is missing some. V and J calls and clone size are those listed in that table; D and trimming were worked out from the DNA. Of hundreds of thousands of clones detected, roughly 85% appear once; the ten largest clones hold approximately 1.9%. The CDR3 has 15 amino acids. The trim removed 4 bases at V and 8 bases at J, leaving 10 bases unmatched. Germline V gene data show CDR1 as MDHEN and CDR2 as SYDVKM.

V usage is TRBV28 and J usage is TRBJ2-1; 8 nucleotides match TRBD2. The receptor comes from a woman in her twenties or thirties who had been exposed to COVID-19. Sequencing was carried out using PBMCs or T cells enriched from blood (not recorded which). The CDR3 sequence: CASSSPGLEFDEQFF. Written as DNA, the CDR3 is TGTGCCAGCAGTTCACCGGGACTAGAGTTCGATGAGCAGTTCTTC.